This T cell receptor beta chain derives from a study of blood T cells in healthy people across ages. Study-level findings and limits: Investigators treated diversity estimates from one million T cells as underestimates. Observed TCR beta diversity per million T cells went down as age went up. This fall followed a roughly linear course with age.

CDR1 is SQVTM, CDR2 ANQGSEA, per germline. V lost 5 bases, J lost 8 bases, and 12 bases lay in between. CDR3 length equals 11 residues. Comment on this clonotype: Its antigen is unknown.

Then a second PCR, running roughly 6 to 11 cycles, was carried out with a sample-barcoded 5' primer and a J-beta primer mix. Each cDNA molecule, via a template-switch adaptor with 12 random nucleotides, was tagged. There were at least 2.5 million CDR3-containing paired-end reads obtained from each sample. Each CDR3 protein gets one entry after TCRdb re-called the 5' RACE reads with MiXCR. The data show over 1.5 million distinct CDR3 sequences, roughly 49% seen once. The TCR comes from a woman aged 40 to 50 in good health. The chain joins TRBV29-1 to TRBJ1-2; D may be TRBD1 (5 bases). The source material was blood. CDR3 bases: TGCAGCGTTTGGAGGGGTGGAGGCTACACCTTC. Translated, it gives CSVWRGGGYTF.